This T cell receptor beta chain was found in a study of blood T cell repertoires in COVID-19. Study at large: Spain, Italy and the United States supplied samples that represented acute and convalescent COVID-19.

Here immunoSEQ multiplex PCR was the method, and the copy in TCRdb shows in-frame clones only, minus some. Of approximately 190,000 clones in the sample, about four fifths were seen once. The CDR3 covers 16 residues. The ends lost 5 bases at V and 2 bases at J; junction bases unmatched: 8. Germline V gene sequence: CDR1 LNHDA, CDR2 SQIVND (reference sequence). This study enrolled people aged about 18 to 90 from about 26 US geographic areas. The material sequenced was PBMCs or T cells enriched from blood (not recorded which). This clonotype was obtained from a woman in her twenties or thirties who had been exposed to COVID-19. The chain joins TRBV19 to TRBJ2-2; 7 positions match TRBD2. CDR3 in DNA: TGTGCCAGTAGTCGAAATGGCGGGGGTAACACCGGGGAGCTGTTTTTT. Its protein product is CASSRNGGGNTGELFF.